Given below is one T cell receptor (beta chain) in context. Its target is not known. Clones were read by immunoSEQ multiplex PCR, and TCRdb kept only the in-frame ones, dropping some. This table has around 140,000 clones, 70% to 80% appearing once. This sample is part of a study of cytotoxic CD8 clonotypes in ibrutinib-treated CLL. Study results and limitations: Sampling times, which were not matched between the groups, differed between sustained-remission patients and progressing patients. On treatment, the uncommon public clonotypes contracted or remained stable.

CDR1 and CDR2 (germline): MNHEY, SVGAGI. CDR3 length: 15 amino acids. V was pared by 8 bases and J by 3 bases, with 6 bases of the junction left unmatched. The source of this sequence is a human donor with chronic lymphocytic leukemia. The chain has TRBV6-5 and TRBJ2-7; 14 bases agree with TRBD2. Sequences were derived from PBMCs, sampled after 24 months of ibrutinib treatment. The CDR3 sequence: CASALGLAGGYEQYF. The CDR3 bases are TGTGCCAGCGCTTTAGGACTAGCGGGAGGCTACGAGCAGTACTTC.